This T cell receptor (beta chain) was recorded in a study of shared clonotypes between healthy human individuals. General study results and limits: Generation probability values for non-shared clonotypes were lower than those for clonotypes shared by all four donors. Sorted-subset samples were not fully sequenced, rarefaction indicated. Naive subsets generally exceeded memory subsets in estimated richness.

About this clone itself: No antigen is known for it.

CD4+ cell separation produced CD45RA+ naive and CD45RA-negative memory subsets. Repertoires were generated with immunoSEQ multiplex PCR, while TCRdb's copy carries only in-frame clones and drops some. In the table there are about 710,000 clones, 73% of which are singletons. The CDR3 runs 14 residues. Germline values: CDR1 SGHTA, CDR2 FQGNSA. The V gene lost 1 base and the J gene lost 4 bases, with 7 bases spanning the gap. The gene calls are TRBV7-2 and TRBJ2-2; D remains unclear. This TCR derives from a woman in her 30s in good health. The specimen was memory CD4+ T cells sorted from blood. Sample subset: CD45RA-negative fraction. CDR3 sequence: CASSLVWVTGELFF. CDR3 nucleotides: TGTGCCAGCAGCTTAGTGTGGGTCACCGGGGAGCTGTTTTTT.